These 30 T cell receptor beta chains came from one sample sequenced in a study of blood T cells in healthy people across ages. Sample-barcoded 5' priming and a J-beta primer mix drove a second PCR of roughly 6 to 12 cycles. Each CDR3 protein gets one entry after TCRdb re-called the 5' RACE reads with MiXCR. The sample lists 700,000 or so distinct CDR3 sequences, about 20% seen once, with roughly a fifth in the top ten. Sequencing input: blood. Receptors were obtained from a man aged 65-85 years in good health.

The chain joins TRBV12-3 or TRBV12-4 to TRBJ1-4; D is possibly TRBD1 (5 bases). This CDR3 comprises 17 residues. V lost 2 bases and J 0 bases, leaving 13 bases between the germline ends. CDR3: CASSLFGRAATNEKLFF. CDR3 sequence (DNA): TGTGCCAGCAGTTTATTCGGCAGGGCGGCAACTAATGAAAAACTGTTTTTT.

The sample holds a few counts of this clonotype. The chain carries TRBV5-6 and TRBJ2-2, with 8 bases aligning to TRBD2. The trim removed 0 bases at V and 2 bases at J, leaving 6 bases unmatched. The germline V gene encodes CDR1 SGHDT and CDR2 YYEEEE. The CDR3 contains 17 residues. The CDR3 is CASSLVRLAGNTGELFF. The CDR3 region has the DNA TGTGCCAGCAGCTTGGTTCGGCTAGCGGGCAACACCGGGGAGCTGTTTTTT.

This clonotype has a handful of counts. The V and J genes are TRBV29-1 and TRBJ2-3; tentatively, D is TRBD1 or TRBD2 (6 bases each). The germline V gene has CDR1 SQVTM and CDR2 ANQGSEA. The CDR3 sequence is 13 residues long. The germline V and J ends were trimmed by 8 bases and 2 bases, with 14 bases remaining between them. The CDR3 reads CSSGGRSTDTQYF. CDR3 coding DNA: TGCAGCTCTGGGGGGCGGTCCACAGATACGCAGTATTTT.

The V gene is TRBV12-3 or TRBV12-4, the J gene TRBJ2-5, with 8 bases matching TRBD1. V dropped 6 bases and J dropped 1; count of bases not matched to a gene: 13. The CDR3 sequence is 17 residues long. The CDR3 DNA is TGTGCCAGCAGCCCTACATTCGGACAGGGAGCCCAAGAGACCCAGTACTTC. It is translated as CASSPTFGQGAQETQYF.

The genes are TRBV7-9 and TRBJ2-1; 9 nucleotides line up with TRBD1. There are 16 residues in the CDR3. Germline V gene lookup returns CDR1 SEHNR and CDR2 FQNEAQ (reference sequence). J gave up 5 bases and V 6 bases, and 11 bases lay outside the gene matches. The CDR3 bases are TGTGCCAGCAGACAACAGGGGGCGCGGGTGCACAATGAGCAGTTCTTC. It specifies CASRQQGARVHNEQFF.

The chain links TRBV12-3 or TRBV12-4 to TRBJ2-1, with TRBD2 identical over 14 bases. Losses at the gene ends were 1 base for V and 9 bases for J; bases not matched to a gene: 2. The CDR3 consists of 15 residues. The CDR3 DNA reads as TGTGCCAGCAGTTTAGGACTAGCGGGAGGGGTTGAGCAGTTCTTC. It yields the protein CASSLGLAGGVEQFF.

This clonotype was picked up many times. J is TRBJ2-5 and V is TRBV7-9; D ambiguous. The assigned J gene may be wrong: the sequence end matches TRBJ2-1 better. Germline V gene data show CDR1 as SEHNR and CDR2 as FQNEAQ (reference sequence). The CDR3 sequence is 14 residues long. The CDR3 DNA is TGTGCCAGCAGCTTAGGGCAGGATCTGTACGAGCAGTTCTTC. Its protein product is CASSLGQDLYEQFF.

The table lists this clonotype with many counts. V gene TRBV12-3 or TRBV12-4 combines with J gene TRBJ2-5, with D uncertain. V lost 1 base and J lost 0, with 6 bases in between. The CDR3 contains 14 residues. The CDR3 here is CASSLGNDQETQYF. The CDR3 coding sequence is TGTGCCAGCAGTTTAGGCAACGACCAAGAGACCCAGTACTTC.

The chain uses TRBV18 and TRBJ1-1; D uncertain. Germline CDR1 reads KGHSH; CDR2 reads LQKENI. The germline V and J ends were trimmed by 8 bases and 1 base, with 17 bases remaining between them. The CDR3 totals 15 residues. The CDR3 is CASTVGQHSNTEAFF. In DNA, the CDR3 is TGTGCCAGCACAGTCGGCCAACACTCGAACACTGAAGCTTTCTTT.

The chain joins TRBV6-1 to TRBJ2-5, with 7 bases lining up with TRBD2. TRBJ2-7 explains the end of the DNA better; the J call may be wrong. CDR3 length equals 15 residues. The germline V gene has CDR1 MNHNS and CDR2 SASEGT. Here the CDR3 reads CASSEGLARTYEQYF. DNA of the CDR3: TGTGCCAGCAGTGAAGGACTAGCCCGCACCTACGAGCAGTACTTC.

The J gene is TRBJ2-4, the V gene TRBV5-1, with D perhaps matching TRBD1 (6 bases). Trimming took off 3 bases at V and 2 bases at J, with 15 bases between the two ends. The CDR3 is 16 residues long. The germline gives CDR1 SGHRS, CDR2 YFSETQ. The CDR3 nucleotides read TGCGCCAGCAGCTCCCTAGAGGGGGACCCCAAAAACATTCAGTACTTC. It yields the protein CASSSLEGDPKNIQYF.

This chain links TRBV5-1 with TRBJ2-3; 8 nucleotides agree with TRBD2. Per germline, CDR1 SGHRS and CDR2 YFSETQ. This CDR3 comprises 14 residues. V dropped 2 bases and J dropped 6; count of bases not matched to a gene: 5. CDR3 nucleotide sequence: TGCGCCAGCAGCTTCGGGGGGGCCATCGATACGCAGTATTTT. Translating gives CASSFGGAIDTQYF.

This rearrangement joins TRBV15 to TRBJ2-5; 7 bases align to TRBD1. The CDR3 totals 13 residues. Germline lookup yields CDR1 LNHNV and CDR2 YYDKDF (reference sequence). J gave up 2 bases and V 7 bases, and 4 bases lay outside the gene matches. CDR3: CATMGQYQETQYF. CDR3 in DNA: TGTGCCACCATGGGACAGTATCAAGAGACCCAGTACTTC. The complete variable domain, with remaining parts taken from reference TRBV15 and TRBJ2-5, reads DAMVIQNPRYQVTQFGKPVTLSCSQTLNHNVMYWYQQKSSQAPKLLFHYYDKDFNNEADTPDNFQSRRPNTSFCFLDIRSPGLGDTAMYLCATMGQYQETQYFGPGTRLLVL.

The chain carries TRBV6-5 and TRBJ1-3; 9 positions match TRBD1. With V trimmed by 6 bases and J by 4 bases, 4 bases remained unmatched. CDR1 and CDR2 from the germline V gene are MNHEY and SVGAGI. This CDR3 is 14 amino acids long. The CDR3 reads CASRTGGRGNTIYF. As DNA, the CDR3 is TGTGCCAGCAGAACAGGGGGCCGCGGAAACACCATATATTTT.

V usage is TRBV7-9 and J usage is TRBJ1-1, with D tentatively TRBD1 (5 bases). The V end was cut by 4 bases, the J end by 5 bases, with 17 bases between. Per germline, CDR1 SEHNR and CDR2 FQNEAQ (reference sequence). The CDR3 totals 15 residues. CDR3 bases: TGTGCCAGCAGCTCCCTCAGAGAGGGGAAGACTGAAGCTTTCTTT. This encodes CASSSLREGKTEAFF. Full variable domain (missing parts from reference TRBV7-9 and TRBJ1-1): DTGVSQNPRHKITKRGQNVTFRCDPISEHNRLYWYRQTLGQGPEFLTYFQNEAQLEKSRLLSDRFSAERPKGSFSTLEIQRTEQGDSAMYLCASSSLREGKTEAFFGQGTRLTVV.

The rearrangement joins TRBV4-3 to TRBJ1-4; 10 positions match TRBD1. The CDR3 has 17 residues. Germline V gives CDR1 LGHNA, CDR2 YSLEER. The V and J ends lost 4 bases and 5 bases, in that order; junction bases with no gene match: 10. CDR3 sequence reads: CASSPVGTGAGNEKLFF. The CDR3 bases are TGCGCCAGCAGCCCTGTTGGGACAGGGGCAGGCAATGAAAAACTGTTTTTT.

This chain links TRBV30 with TRBJ1-2; D gene unclear. Per the germline V gene, CDR1 is GTSNPN and CDR2 is SVGIG (reference sequence). The CDR3 contains 14 residues. Trimming left V 3 bases short and J 4 bases short, with 15 bases between. The CDR3 DNA reads TGTGCCTGGAGCTCCCCGGCAGAGACCTATGGCTACACCTTC. This encodes CAWSSPAETYGYTF. Full variable domain (outside the CDR3, taken from reference TRBV30 and TRBJ1-2): SQTIHQWPATLVQPVGSPLSLECTVEGTSNPNLYWYRQAAGRGLQLLFYSVGIGQISSEVPQNLSASRPQDRQFILSSKKLLLSDSGFYLCAWSSPAETYGYTFGSGTRLTVV.

The chain employs TRBV18 and TRBJ2-1; no clear D. The tail of the sequence fits TRBJ2-7 better, so the J call may be wrong. The germline V gene has CDR1 KGHSH and CDR2 LQKENI. This CDR3 comprises 15 residues. The CDR3 spells CASSPDQHSLYEQYV. The CDR3 region has the DNA TGTGCCAGCTCACCAGATCAGCACAGCCTCTACGAGCAGTACGTC.

J is TRBJ1-1 and V is TRBV5-6; D is unresolved. The CDR3 extends over 15 amino acids. V was clipped by 0 bases and J by 5 bases, with 14 bases between them. CDR1 is SGHDT and CDR2 is YYEEEE in the germline V gene. The DNA for the CDR3 is TGTGCCAGCAGCTTGGCCACCGGGGTGAGGACTGAAGCTTTCTTT. This translates into CASSLATGVRTEAFF.

This clonotype has a handful of counts. The junction differs from germline at one of its ends, possibly a read error. J is TRBJ2-5 and V is TRBV5-1; no clear D. Per the germline V gene, CDR1 is SGHRS and CDR2 is YFSETQ. CDR3 length: 14 residues. In DNA form, the CDR3 reads TGCGCCAGCAGCTCCAGGCAGCCCGAAGAGCCCCAGTACTTC. It yields the protein CASSSRQPEEPQYF.

This sequence joins TRBV20-1 and TRBJ1-1; D unclear. CDR1 and CDR2 (germline): DFQATT, SNEGSKA (reference sequence). The CDR3 has 13 amino acids. Trimming stripped 2 bases from V and 4 bases from J, with 11 bases between. As DNA, the CDR3 is TGCAGTGCTAGACCTAGCCAATTCACTGAAGCTTTCTTT. This gives the protein CSARPSQFTEAFF.

This clonotype was found a few times. V is TRBV6-4 and J is TRBJ2-5; TRBD2 might be the D (5 bases). The CDR3 is 14 residues long. V was clipped by 3 bases and J by 5 bases, with 13 bases between them. CDR1 is MRHNA and CDR2 is SNTAGT in the germline V gene. As DNA, the CDR3 is TGTGCCAGCAGTGAACTAGATGGGTACGAGACCCAGTACTTC. It yields the protein CASSELDGYETQYF.

The chain combines TRBV27 with TRBJ1-2; D is unresolved. Deletions cut 0 bases from V and 8 bases from J, with 10 bases between. Germline V gene data show CDR1 as MNHEY and CDR2 as SMNVEV (reference sequence). The CDR3 loop spans 13 amino acids. CDR3 sequence: CASSLSIGLGYTF. The CDR3 DNA reads as TGTGCCAGCAGTTTATCGATCGGCCTAGGCTACACCTTC.

The chain uses TRBV7-2 and TRBJ1-2; 8 nucleotides agree with TRBD1. Germline V gene sequence: CDR1 SGHTA, CDR2 FQGNSA. With V trimmed by 1 base and J by 8 bases, 6 bases remained unmatched. The CDR3 is made up of 14 amino acids. CDR3 DNA: TGTGCCAGCAGCTTAGTTCCGACAGGGGTAGGCTACACCTTC. Its protein product is CASSLVPTGVGYTF.

This clonotype came up a few times. This chain's CDR3 is CASSYSWDTSYEQYF. CDR3 nucleotides: TGTGCCAGCAGTTACTCCTGGGACACCTCCTACGAGCAGTACTTC. The chain carries TRBV6-5 and TRBJ2-7; TRBD1 might be the D (6 bases). The CDR3 sequence is 15 residues long. Germline CDR1 is MNHEY and CDR2 is SVGAGI. V lost 0 bases and J lost 0, with 9 bases in between.

This clonotype was observed a few times. V and J are TRBV6-2 or TRBV6-3 and TRBJ2-6, with a weak D call TRBD1 (5 bases). Germline assignment: CDR1 MNHEY and CDR2 SVGEGT. Trimming pared 7 bases from V and 0 bases from J, leaving 13 bases between. The CDR3 has 16 residues. The CDR3 DNA reads TGTGCCAGCATCGGACACGTAGGCTCTGGGGCCAACGTCCTGACTTTC. Translation gives CASIGHVGSGANVLTF.

This chain links TRBV14 with TRBJ1-4, with 10 bases lining up with TRBD1. After removal of 4 bases from V and 5 bases from J, the junction contained 10 bases not matched to a gene. The CDR3 has 17 residues. Germline V CDR1 and CDR2: SGHDN, FVKESK. The DNA for the CDR3 is TGTGCCAGCAGCCCCCGACCTCCGGGACAGGGGAATGAAAAACTGTTTTTT. Amino acids: CASSPRPPGQGNEKLFF.

This clonotype was seen more than once but under ten times. The gene calls are TRBV9 and TRBJ2-7; 8 bases line up with TRBD2. The CDR3 spans 14 residues. V was clipped by 7 bases and J by 5 bases; unmatched bases: 11. Germline V gene data show CDR1 as SGDLS and CDR2 as YYNGEE. The CDR3 DNA reads as TGTGCCAGCGGCCAGGGACTAGGTGTTGACGAGCAGTACTTC. This gives the protein CASGQGLGVDEQYF.

This clonotype was seen more than once but under ten times. This chain connects TRBV24-1 to TRBJ1-2, with 8 bases matching TRBD1. Germline CDR1 and CDR2: KGHDR and SFDVKD. V lost 4 bases to trimming and J lost 4 bases; unmatched junction nucleotides: 7. This CDR3 has 15 amino acids. CDR3: CATSDPTGDGYGYTF. CDR3 sequence (DNA): TGTGCCACCAGTGACCCGACAGGGGATGGCTATGGCTACACCTTC.

A few counts support this clonotype. V usage is TRBV20-1 and J usage is TRBJ2-3; D possibly matches TRBD1 or TRBD2 (5 bases each). Trimming removed 3 bases from V and 5 bases from J, with 15 bases in between. CDR1 and CDR2 (germline): DFQATT, SNEGSKA (reference sequence). This CDR3 is built from 14 residues. CDR3 nucleotide sequence: TGCAGTGCTAGTCCCGGGGCAATAGGAGATACGCAGTATTTT. Residues: CSASPGAIGDTQYF.